This TCR beta chain was identified during a study of neoadjuvant anti-PD-1 for oral cavity cancer. Study at large: Around day 43, patients without progression received a fourth nivolumab dose before surgery. Findings and limits, study-wide: Treg/Th17 ratio rose with pretreatment blood and fell with post-treatment tumor TCRbeta clonality.

Measured with immunoSEQ multiplex PCR; TCRdb has only the in-frame clones, and not every one. The table includes about 39,000 clones, 65% to 85% detected once. The CDR3 spans 17 residues. On this clone: As yet, its antigen is unknown.

The time point: after neoadjuvant nivolumab, at surgical resection. Patients had HPV-negative, locally advanced oral cavity squamous cell carcinoma. Sequencing was performed on PBMCs, taken after nivolumab (anti-PD-1) treatment. V is TRBV1 and J is TRBJ2-7; the table's D gene call, TRBD1, was not cross checked with the DNA. TRBV1 is reported as a pseudogene. This receptor was identified in a person aged 40 to 85 with oral cavity squamous cell carcinoma. CDR3 in amino acids: CTSSQDLGRGLSYEQYF. In nucleotides, the CDR3 is TGCACCAGCAGCCAAGATCTCGGCAGGGGGTTATCCTACGAGCAGTACTTC.